The next 10 T cell receptor beta chains were all read from a single sample in a study of blood T cell repertoires in COVID-19. This table comes from immunoSEQ multiplex PCR, and its TCRdb copy is limited to in-frame clones, with some not included. The sample records tens of thousands of clones, around 85% being singletons. The sample consisted of peripheral blood. These receptors all come from a man aged 60-69 years with acute or convalescent COVID-19.

This clone showed up just a few times. V usage is TRBV9 and J usage is TRBJ2-3; possibly TRBD1 for D (5 bases). V was cut by 4 bases and J by 5 bases, with 11 bases left in between. CDR3 length: 13 amino acids. Looked up from germline, CDR1 is SGDLS and CDR2 is YYNGEE. This chain's CDR3 is CASSRDSRDTQYF. The DNA of the CDR3 is TGTGCCAGCAGCCGAGACAGTCGAGATACGCAGTATTTT.

V is TRBV6-2 or TRBV6-3 and J is TRBJ2-3; D is ambiguous. Per germline, CDR1 MNHEY and CDR2 SVGEGT. CDR3 length equals 14 residues. Trimming left V 2 bases short and J 0 bases short, with 6 bases between. CDR3 amino acids: CASSYLLSTDTQYF. CDR3 DNA: TGTGCCAGCAGTTACCTATTAAGCACAGATACGCAGTATTTT.

The rearrangement uses TRBV2 and TRBJ2-7, with 9 positions matching TRBD1. V was pared by 5 bases and J by 6 bases, with 2 bases of the junction left unmatched. Germline CDR1 SNHLY, CDR2 FYNNEI. The CDR3 extends over 12 amino acids. This CDR3 reads CASSRQGVEQYF. DNA for the CDR3: TGTGCCAGCAGTCGACAGGGGGTCGAGCAGTACTTC.

In nucleotides, the CDR3 is TGTGCCAGCAGCCTAATGGGACTTGGAAACACCATATATTTT. Translating it yields CASSLMGLGNTIYF. This rearrangement joins TRBV7-9 to TRBJ1-3; D perhaps matches TRBD1 (5 bases). CDR3 length equals 14 residues. The germline V and J ends were trimmed by 5 bases and 3 bases, with 11 bases remaining between them. Germline CDR1 reads SEHNR; CDR2 reads FQNEAQ (reference sequence).

V gene TRBV18 combines with J gene TRBJ1-2; TRBD1 agrees at 7 bases. The V gene's germline CDR1 is KGHSH and CDR2 LQKENI. V shed 2 bases and J 8 bases; nucleotides not matched to a gene: 11. The CDR3 loop spans 15 amino acids. This CDR3 reads CASSPETGRSEGYTF. Written as DNA, the CDR3 is TGTGCCAGCTCACCAGAGACAGGGAGAAGTGAAGGCTACACCTTC.

The chain carries TRBV2 and TRBJ2-5, with D maybe TRBD2 (5 bases). The CDR3 has 15 amino acids. With 7 bases removed from V and 4 bases from J, the gap between germline ends came to 19 bases. Germline V gene lookup returns CDR1 SNHLY and CDR2 FYNNEI. Here the CDR3 DNA reads TGTGCCAGCACCAAAGGAGGTTCCCGGGCAGAGACCCAGTACTTC. This translates into CASTKGGSRAETQYF. The full variable domain, in which reference TRBV2 and TRBJ2-5 provide the parts outside the CDR3, is EPEVTQTPSHQVTQMGQEVILRCVPISNHLYFYWYRQILGQKVEFLVSFYNNEISEKSEIFDDQFSVERPDGSNFTLKIRSTKLEDSAMYFCASTKGGSRAETQYFGPGTRLLVL.

CDR3 residues: CASSPRGRIYEQYF. CDR3 bases: TGTGCCAGCAGCCCCCGGGGGAGGATTTACGAGCAGTACTTC. The chain links TRBV9 to TRBJ2-7, with a possible D match to TRBD2 (6 bases). Germline V lookup: CDR1 SGDLS, CDR2 YYNGEE. V lost 4 bases and J 4 bases, leaving 15 bases between the germline ends. The CDR3 runs 14 residues.

The J gene is TRBJ2-1, the V gene TRBV21-1; the DNA was not used to check the table's D call, TRBD1. TRBV21-1 is shown as a pseudogene. The CDR3 runs 15 residues. The CDR3 sequence: CASSTRQDRVGRQFF. CDR3 bases: TGTGCCAGCAGTACTCGACAGGACAGGGTGGGTAGGCAGTTCTTC.

This chain uses TRBV28 with TRBJ2-7; 8 positions match TRBD1. This CDR3 has 14 residues. Germline lookup yields CDR1 MDHEN and CDR2 SYDVKM. The V gene end was trimmed by 4 bases and the J gene end by 3 bases; junction bases not matched to a gene: 5. The CDR3 sequence is CASSSPGGNYEQYF. CDR3 DNA sequence: TGTGCCAGCAGTTCACCAGGGGGCAACTACGAGCAGTACTTC.

The chain carries TRBV18 and TRBJ1-4; D uncertain. V was pared by 0 bases and J by 2 bases, with 4 bases between. Germline values: CDR1 KGHSH, CDR2 LQKENI. This CDR3 is 14 amino acids long. The CDR3 bases are TGTGCCAGCTCACCACCGGAGACTAATGAAAAACTGTTTTTT. Translation gives CASSPPETNEKLFF.